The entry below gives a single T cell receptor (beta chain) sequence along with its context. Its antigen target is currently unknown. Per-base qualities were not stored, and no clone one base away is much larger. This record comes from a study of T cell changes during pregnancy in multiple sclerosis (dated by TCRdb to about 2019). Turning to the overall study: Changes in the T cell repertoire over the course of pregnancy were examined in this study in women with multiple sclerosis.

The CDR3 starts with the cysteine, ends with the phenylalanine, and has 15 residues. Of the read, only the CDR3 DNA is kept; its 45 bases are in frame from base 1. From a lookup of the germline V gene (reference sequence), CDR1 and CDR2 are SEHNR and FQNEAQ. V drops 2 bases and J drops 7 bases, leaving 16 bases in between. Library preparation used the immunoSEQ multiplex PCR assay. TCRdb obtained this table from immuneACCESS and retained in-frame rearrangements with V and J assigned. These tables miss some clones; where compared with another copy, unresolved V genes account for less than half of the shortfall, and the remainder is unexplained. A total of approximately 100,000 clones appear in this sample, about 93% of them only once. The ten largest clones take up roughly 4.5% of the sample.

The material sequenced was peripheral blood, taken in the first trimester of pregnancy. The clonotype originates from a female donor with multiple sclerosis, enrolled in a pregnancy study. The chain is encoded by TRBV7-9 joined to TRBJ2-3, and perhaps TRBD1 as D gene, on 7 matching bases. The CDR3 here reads CASSLQGGRQHTQYF. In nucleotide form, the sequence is TGTGCCAGCAGCTTACAGGGGGGCCGTCAGCATACGCAGTATTTT.